Presented here are 18 T cell receptor beta chains from one specimen sequenced in a study of T cell responses to AZD1222 COVID-19 vaccine. The method was immunoSEQ multiplex PCR; TCRdb's version includes in-frame clones alone and lacks a portion of them. This repertoire shows some 72,000 clones, about 91% found once; its top ten account for around 7.1%. The sequences come from peripheral blood, collected on day 0 of MenACWY control vaccination. The receptors stem from an adult in good health.

The chain couples TRBV10-3 to TRBJ2-1; TRBD1 or TRBD2 may be the D gene (7 bases each). This CDR3 comprises 15 residues. The V and J ends lost 6 bases and 7 bases respectively, with 19 bases between them. Looked up from germline, CDR1 is ENHRY and CDR2 is SYGVKD. The CDR3 coding sequence is TGTGCCATCAGGCCCCAGGGGGGGGCAAATAATGAGCAGTTCTTC. Residues: CAIRPQGGANNEQFF.

This clone was counted once. The chain employs TRBV27 and TRBJ1-1, with a tentative D call TRBD1 (5 bases). CDR1 is MNHEY and CDR2 is SMNVEV in the germline V gene (reference sequence). Deletions cut 2 bases from V and 4 bases from J, with 11 bases between. The CDR3 totals 14 residues. The CDR3 nucleotides read TGTGCCAGCAGTTTAAGTTTTGGGGGCACTGAAGCTTTCTTT. Its translation is CASSLSFGGTEAFF.

V is TRBV7-2 and J is TRBJ1-2; the match to TRBD1 covers 8 bases. Germline V CDR1 and CDR2: SGHTA, FQGNSA. The V gene end was trimmed by 2 bases and the J gene end by 2 bases; junction bases not matched to a gene: 13. The CDR3 consists of 18 residues. The CDR3 region is CASSLFRTGPSTNYGYTF. The CDR3 bases are TGTGCCAGCAGCTTATTCAGGACAGGGCCCTCGACAAACTATGGCTACACCTTC.

This chain joins TRBV20-1 and TRBJ1-2; D not certain. The CDR3 contains 15 residues. Germline V lookup: CDR1 DFQATT, CDR2 SNEGSKA (reference sequence). The chain's CDR3 is CSASRPRPRVTDYTF. DNA for the CDR3: TGCAGCGCCAGTAGACCTCGCCCACGGGTAACGGACTACACCTTC.

The rearrangement links TRBV5-5 to TRBJ2-5; 8 nucleotides line up with TRBD2. V dropped 0 bases and J dropped 5; count of bases not matched to a gene: 6. Per germline, CDR1 SGHKS and CDR2 YYEKEE (reference sequence). The CDR3 has 15 amino acids. The CDR3 loop reads CASSLEGLARETQYF. As DNA, the CDR3 is TGTGCCAGCAGCTTGGAAGGACTAGCTAGGGAGACCCAGTACTTC.

This clone was detected only once. The gene calls are TRBV19 and TRBJ1-1, with 8 bases fitting TRBD1. The length of the CDR3 is 14 residues. V lost 6 bases and J lost 4; bases outside the gene matches: 7. The germline V gene encodes CDR1 LNHDA and CDR2 SQIVND (reference sequence). Here the CDR3 DNA reads TGTGCCAGTAGACGCCAGGGGGCCGTCACTGAAGCTTTCTTT. Its protein is CASRRQGAVTEAFF.

The V call is TRBV9, the J call TRBJ1-2, with 7 positions matching TRBD1. Germline CDR1 and CDR2: SGDLS and YYNGEE. Trimming removed 2 bases from V and 2 bases from J; junction bases left unmatched: 6. This CDR3 contains 15 residues. The CDR3 DNA reads as TGTGCCAGCAGCGTTTCGGGACAGCTAAACTATGGCTACACCTTC. Translating gives CASSVSGQLNYGYTF.

The chain links TRBV2 to TRBJ2-7; D ambiguous. There are 14 residues in the CDR3. Germline V CDR1 and CDR2: SNHLY, FYNNEI. V lost 6 bases to trimming and J lost 3 bases, with 15 bases between them. The CDR3: CASSRAPTGYEQYF. CDR3 bases: TGTGCCAGCAGCCGGGCCCCCACGGGCTACGAGCAGTACTTC.

Only a few counts were recorded for this clone. V and J are TRBV19 and TRBJ2-5; TRBD2 might be the D (6 bases). This CDR3 comprises 15 residues. Trimming cost V 3 bases and J 2 bases, with 13 bases left between them. The germline gives CDR1 LNHDA, CDR2 SQIVND (reference sequence). CDR3 bases: TGTGCCAGTAGTATTTCGGGGGTCGTACAAGAGACCCAGTACTTC. It codes for CASSISGVVQETQYF.

The genes are TRBV6-6 and TRBJ2-5; no clear D. The CDR3 spans 14 residues. Between the trimmed V and J ends, which lost 1 base and 1 base, there was a span of 7 bases. Germline CDR1 reads MNHNY; CDR2 reads SVGAGI (reference sequence). CDR3 nucleotide sequence: TGTGCCAGCAGTTACTATACGGTCCAAGAGACCCAGTACTTC. It yields the protein CASSYYTVQETQYF.

V gene TRBV7-9 combines with J gene TRBJ2-4; the match to TRBD2 covers 11 bases. CDR3 length: 17 residues. Trimming cost V 4 bases and J 0 bases; bases outside gene matches: 5. CDR1 is SEHNR and CDR2 is FQNEAQ in the germline V gene (reference sequence). The CDR3 bases are TGTGCCAGCAGCTCGGGACTAGCGGAACTAGCCAAAAACATTCAGTACTTC. It specifies CASSSGLAELAKNIQYF.

This chain links TRBV2 with TRBJ2-3; 8 bases map to TRBD2. This CDR3 contains 16 residues. Unmatched junction bases numbered 11, after V lost 5 bases and J lost 4 bases. Germline V gives CDR1 SNHLY, CDR2 FYNNEI. The CDR3 DNA follows: TGTGCCAGCAGTCGCGGAACTAGCGGACTAGCAGATACGCAGTATTTT. Translation: CASSRGTSGLADTQYF.

This rearrangement joins TRBV11-2 to TRBJ1-4, with TRBD1 identical over 8 bases. The germline gives CDR1 SGHAT, CDR2 FQNNGV. The V segment lost 3 bases and the J segment 8 bases; nucleotides outside the gene matches: 11. There are 16 residues in the CDR3. In DNA form, the CDR3 reads TGTGCCAGCAGCTTTGACAGGGGCACCGTTACGGAAAAACTGTTTTTT. It yields the protein CASSFDRGTVTEKLFF.

V usage is TRBV27 and J usage is TRBJ2-1; D perhaps matches TRBD1 (7 bases). This CDR3 contains 15 residues. CDR1 MNHEY and CDR2 SMNVEV come from the germline V gene (reference sequence). V was cut by 5 bases and J by 2 bases, with 13 bases left in between. CDR3 residues: CASSPGGTAYNEQFF. CDR3 in DNA: TGTGCCAGCAGTCCCGGCGGGACAGCCTACAATGAGCAGTTCTTC.

The V call is TRBV3-1 (or the pseudogene TRBV3-2), the J call TRBJ1-4, with D perhaps matching TRBD1 (5 bases). Per germline, CDR1 LGHDT and CDR2 YNNKEL (reference sequence). This CDR3 has 14 residues. V lost 1 base, J lost 10 bases, and 13 bases lay in between. In DNA, the CDR3 is TGTGCCAGCAGCCAAGTGACTGGGGGGGGAAAACTGTTTTTT. The encoded protein is CASSQVTGGGKLFF.

The rearrangement joins TRBV7-9 to TRBJ1-3; D remains unclear. The V and J ends lost 1 base and 4 bases respectively, with 8 bases between them. Germline V gene sequence: CDR1 SEHNR, CDR2 FQNEAQ (reference sequence). The CDR3 length is 14 residues. CDR3 sequence: CASSLGHQGNTIYF. DNA for the CDR3: TGTGCCAGCAGCTTAGGACATCAGGGAAACACCATATATTTT.

The chain has TRBV29-1 and TRBJ2-5; TRBD1 agrees at 9 bases. Trimming at V came to 8 bases and at J to 5 bases, leaving 9 bases not matched to a gene. The CDR3 has 13 residues. Germline V gives CDR1 SQVTM, CDR2 ANQGSEA. CDR3 sequence (DNA): TGCAGCTTCGGACAGGGGAGGATGGAGACCCAGTACTTC. Its translation is CSFGQGRMETQYF.

The rearrangement uses TRBV20-1 and TRBJ2-7, with 9 bases fitting TRBD2. The CDR3 is 14 amino acids. The V segment lost 3 bases and the J segment 3 bases; nucleotides outside the gene matches: 6. The germline V gene encodes CDR1 DFQATT and CDR2 SNEGSKA (reference sequence). The CDR3 DNA follows: TGCAGTGCTAGTCGGCCTAGCGGGATCTACGAGCAGTACTTC. Translation gives CSASRPSGIYEQYF.